Listed below are T cell receptor beta chains from one sample, sequenced in a study of T cell repertoires in cytomegalovirus infection. A single record per CDR3 protein comes from TCRdb applying MiXCR to the reads. The sample records some 390,000 distinct CDR3 sequences, less than 20% being singletons. What was sequenced was PBMCs. Source of these receptors: a human donor in good health (CMV status not recorded). Some clones in this sample may be carry-over from other donors' samples. Each CDR3 is given with its conserved first and last residue.

v_call: TRBV7-6; cdr3_aa: CASSKNRENTGELFF
v_call: TRBV20-1; cdr3_aa: CSARGRTSGTYEQYF
v_call: TRBV23-1; cdr3_aa: CASSQTLTNEQYF
v_call: TRBV11-2; cdr3_aa: CASSRGRALYF
v_call: TRBV6-2/TRBV6-3; cdr3_aa: CASSYAAGNGYTF
v_call: TRBV4-3; cdr3_aa: CASSQSPTGSEAFF
v_call: TRBV10-3; cdr3_aa: CAISEARGREAKNIQYF
v_call: TRBV7-2; cdr3_aa: CASSSSGTGTQYF
v_call: TRBV5-1; cdr3_aa: CASTPLGGSYNEQFF
v_call: TRBV4-1; cdr3_aa: CASSRLISDEQYF
v_call: TRBV4-1; cdr3_aa: CASSQMGLAGVYNEQFF
v_call: TRBV10-3; cdr3_aa: CAISESRGGPQHF
v_call: TRBV12-3/TRBV12-4; cdr3_aa: CASSGTGIGNTIYF
v_call: TRBV6-6; cdr3_aa: CASSSGQTLSYEQYF
v_call: TRBV20-1; cdr3_aa: CSARSGNGRANEKLFF
v_call: TRBV2; cdr3_aa: CASRLDMKYEQYF
v_call: TRBV7-2; cdr3_aa: CASSSRGGGLEETQYF
v_call: TRBV20-1; cdr3_aa: CSARARTGDTDTQYF
v_call: TRBV2; cdr3_aa: CASMRDLNTDTQYF
v_call: TRBV29-1; cdr3_aa: CSAANNEQFF
v_call: TRBV16; cdr3_aa: CASSQLGSSYNEQFF
v_call: TRBV2; cdr3_aa: CASSRSSYNSPLHF
v_call: TRBV20-1; cdr3_aa: CSAEGTYNEQFF
v_call: TRBV18; cdr3_aa: CASSPPDRPKNIQYF
v_call: TRBV7-8; cdr3_aa: CASSRGRTSAAEQYF
v_call: TRBV2; cdr3_aa: CARLIGSNQPQHF
v_call: TRBV4-1; cdr3_aa: CASSPEWGPDTQYF
v_call: TRBV7-2; cdr3_aa: CASSLSREKGEQFF
v_call: TRBV7-9; cdr3_aa: CASSLWRRETQYF
v_call: TRBV12-3/TRBV12-4; cdr3_aa: CASQNWDRRAFF
v_call: TRBV11-3; cdr3_aa: CASSLGDIRGNEQFF
v_call: TRBV10-2; cdr3_aa: CASSPNQMGGTNYGYTF
v_call: TRBV7-2; cdr3_aa: CASSFAGQGLHNEQFF
v_call: TRBV6-8; cdr3_aa: CASSRRAYENYGYTF
v_call: TRBV20-1; cdr3_aa: CSAGLAGGGETQYF
v_call: TRBV12-3/TRBV12-4; cdr3_aa: CASSTGELGYGYTF
v_call: TRBV11-2; cdr3_aa: CASSVRWGGGETQYF
v_call: TRBV2; cdr3_aa: CASSETVNTEAFF
v_call: TRBV19; cdr3_aa: CASSQGWGARNNQPQHF
v_call: TRBV7-2; cdr3_aa: CASSPPDRGGHIQYF
v_call: TRBV7-9; cdr3_aa: CASSSNNYGYTF
v_call: TRBV2; cdr3_aa: CASSPGQDNQPRHF
v_call: TRBV11-2; cdr3_aa: CASSPRHQRETQYF
v_call: TRBV6-1; cdr3_aa: CATRGNSAEAFF
v_call: TRBV5-5; cdr3_aa: CASSLGGGPDTEAFF
v_call: TRBV19; cdr3_aa: CASTVPLGLAAYNEQFF
v_call: TRBV28; cdr3_aa: CASSLLEGGEQPQHF
v_call: TRBV27; cdr3_aa: CASGTGWGYEQYF
v_call: TRBV27; cdr3_aa: CASSTLGLGSTKSGPEAFF
v_call: TRBV4-1; cdr3_aa: CASSQNRDYYGYTF
v_call: TRBV7-8; cdr3_aa: CASSLAGTNNEQFF
v_call: TRBV7-2; cdr3_aa: CASSLLMGMNTEAFF